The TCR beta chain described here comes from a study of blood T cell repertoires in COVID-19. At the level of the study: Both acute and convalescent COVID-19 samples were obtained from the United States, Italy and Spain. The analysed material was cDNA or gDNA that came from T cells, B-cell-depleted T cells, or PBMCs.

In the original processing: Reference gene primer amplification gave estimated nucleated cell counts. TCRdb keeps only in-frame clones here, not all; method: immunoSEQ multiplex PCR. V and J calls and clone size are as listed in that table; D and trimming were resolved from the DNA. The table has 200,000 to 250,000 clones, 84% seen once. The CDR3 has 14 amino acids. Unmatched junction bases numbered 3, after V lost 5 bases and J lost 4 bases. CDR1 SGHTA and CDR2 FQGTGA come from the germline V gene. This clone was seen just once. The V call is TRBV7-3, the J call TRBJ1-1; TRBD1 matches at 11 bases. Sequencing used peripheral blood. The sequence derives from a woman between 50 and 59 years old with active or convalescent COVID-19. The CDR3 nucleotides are TGTGCCAGCAGCCACGGGACAGGGGGCACTGAAGCTTTCTTT. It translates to CASSHGTGGTEAFF.